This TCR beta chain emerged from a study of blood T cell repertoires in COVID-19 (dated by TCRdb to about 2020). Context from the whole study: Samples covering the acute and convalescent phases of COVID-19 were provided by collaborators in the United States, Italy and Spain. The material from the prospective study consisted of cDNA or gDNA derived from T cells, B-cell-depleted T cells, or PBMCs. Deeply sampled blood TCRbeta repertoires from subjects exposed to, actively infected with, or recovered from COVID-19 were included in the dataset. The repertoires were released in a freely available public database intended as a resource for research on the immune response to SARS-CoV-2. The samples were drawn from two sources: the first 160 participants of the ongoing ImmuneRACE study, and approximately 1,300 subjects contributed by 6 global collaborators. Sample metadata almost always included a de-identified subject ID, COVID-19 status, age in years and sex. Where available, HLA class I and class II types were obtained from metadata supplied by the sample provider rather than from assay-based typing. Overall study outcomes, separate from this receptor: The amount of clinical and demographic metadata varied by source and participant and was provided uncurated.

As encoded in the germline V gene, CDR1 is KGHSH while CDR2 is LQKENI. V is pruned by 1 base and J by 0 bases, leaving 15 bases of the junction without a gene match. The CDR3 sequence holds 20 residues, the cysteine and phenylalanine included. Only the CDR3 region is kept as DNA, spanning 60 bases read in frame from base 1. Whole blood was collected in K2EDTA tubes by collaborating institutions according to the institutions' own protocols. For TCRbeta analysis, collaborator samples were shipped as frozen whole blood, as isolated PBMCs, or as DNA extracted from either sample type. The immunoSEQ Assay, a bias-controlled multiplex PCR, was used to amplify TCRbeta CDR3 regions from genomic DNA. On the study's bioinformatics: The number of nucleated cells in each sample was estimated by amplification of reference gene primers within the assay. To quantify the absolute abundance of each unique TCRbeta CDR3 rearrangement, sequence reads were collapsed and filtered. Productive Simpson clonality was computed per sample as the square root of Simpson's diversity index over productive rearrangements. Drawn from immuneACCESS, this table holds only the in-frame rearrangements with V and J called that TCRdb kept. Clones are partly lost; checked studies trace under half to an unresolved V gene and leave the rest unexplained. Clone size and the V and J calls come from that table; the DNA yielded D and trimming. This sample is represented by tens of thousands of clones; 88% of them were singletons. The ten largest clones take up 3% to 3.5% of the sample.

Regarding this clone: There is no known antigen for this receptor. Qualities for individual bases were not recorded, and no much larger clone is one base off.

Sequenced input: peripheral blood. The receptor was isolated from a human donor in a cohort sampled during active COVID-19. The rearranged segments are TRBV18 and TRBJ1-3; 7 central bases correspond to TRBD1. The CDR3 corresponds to CASSPLGRGARTSSGNTIYF. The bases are TGTGCCAGCTCACCACTAGGCAGGGGGGCCCGAACGAGCTCTGGAAACACCATATATTTT.